This TCR beta chain was captured by sequencing in a study of immune cell composition in non-small cell lung cancer. Study-level points and caveats: Lung adenocarcinomas had lower top 10 clone scores and clonality than squamous tumours. Roughly 80% of squamous and 25% to 35% of adenocarcinoma cases had tumour-associated clones >0.5%.

V was trimmed by 5 bases and J by 2 bases, leaving 13 bases between them. This CDR3 comprises 15 residues. Germline V lookup: CDR1 MNHEY, CDR2 SVGAGI. Concerning this clone: Its specificity is unknown.

Using immunoSEQ multiplex PCR, the repertoire was profiled, and TCRdb retains in-frame clones only, with some absent. The sample consists of fewer than 3,000 clones, 65% to 75% of them appearing once. The TCR sequence derives from a human donor with non-small cell lung cancer. Specimen: lung tumor tissue. This chain connects TRBV6-5 to TRBJ1-3; D unresolved. The DNA of the CDR3 is TGTGCCAGCAGTCCCATTTTCACGGCTGGAAACACCATATATTTT. It yields the protein CASSPIFTAGNTIYF.